The 7 T cell receptor beta chains below come from one sample, sequenced in a study of blood T cell repertoires in COVID-19. The data were produced by immunoSEQ multiplex PCR, yet TCRdb's version contains in-frame clones alone and is incomplete. Found here are under 350,000 clones, 65% to 90% of them singletons; the top ten hold about 4%. Sequences were obtained from PBMCs or T cells enriched from blood (not recorded which). Source of these receptors: a woman aged 40 to 50 with acute COVID-19.

The chain has TRBV5-1 and TRBJ1-5, with 9 bases identical to TRBD1. CDR1 and CDR2 from the germline V gene are SGHRS and YFSETQ. With 3 bases clipped from V and 6 bases from J, the junction kept 7 bases outside the gene matches. The CDR3 runs to 15 residues. The CDR3 DNA sequence: TGCGCCAGCAGCTGGGGACAGGGCGAGGGTCAGCCCCAGCATTTT. Amino acid sequence: CASSWGQGEGQPQHF.

DNA of the CDR3: TGTGCCAGCAGTTACTCGCGACAACCCGGCTATGGCTACACCTTC. Amino acids: CASSYSRQPGYGYTF. The V gene is TRBV6-5, the J gene TRBJ1-2; D is uncertain. V shed 0 bases and J shed 4 bases, with 12 bases lying between them. CDR3 length equals 15 residues. Germline CDR1 is MNHEY and CDR2 is SVGAGI.

This clone was observed a few times. V is TRBV2 and J is TRBJ1-2; D remains ambiguous. The germline gives CDR1 SNHLY, CDR2 FYNNEI. Trimming shortened V by 1 base and J by 2 bases, and 11 bases separated the two germline ends. This CDR3 contains 15 residues. The CDR3 is CASSEGRGANYGYTF. The CDR3 coding sequence is TGTGCCAGCAGTGAAGGACGGGGAGCCAACTATGGCTACACCTTC.

The chain is built from TRBV25-1 and TRBJ1-3; D gene uncertain. The CDR3 consists of 15 residues. From germline, CDR1 is MGHDK and CDR2 SYGVNS. V was shortened by 3 bases and J by 4 bases, with 13 bases between the two germline ends. As DNA, the CDR3 is TGTGCCAGCAGTGAGCGGCAGTCATCCGGAAACACCATATATTTT. Protein: CASSERQSSGNTIYF. The complete variable domain, with remaining parts taken from reference TRBV25-1 and TRBJ1-3, reads EADIYQTPRYLVIGTGKKITLECSQTMGHDKMYWYQQDPGMELHLIHYSYGVNSTEKGDLSSESTVSRIRTEHFPLTLESARPSHTSQYLCASSERQSSGNTIYFGEGSWLTVV.

The rearrangement links TRBV18 to TRBJ1-1; D may be TRBD1 (6 bases). With 5 bases removed from V and 1 base from J, the gap between germline ends came to 8 bases. CDR3 length: 13 residues. Germline CDR1 is KGHSH and CDR2 is LQKENI. For the CDR3, the DNA is TGTGCCAGCTCAGGACAGCAGAACACTGAAGCTTTCTTT. Translation gives CASSGQQNTEAFF.

The J gene is TRBJ1-1, the V gene TRBV7-2; D perhaps matches TRBD1 (6 bases). The CDR3 covers 15 residues. Trimming removed 4 bases at V and 1 base at J, with 13 bases between. In germline, CDR1 is SGHTA, CDR2 FQGNSA. In DNA, the CDR3 is TGTGCCAGCAGCTCACATGGGGGGGCGAACACTGAAGCTTTCTTT. Residues: CASSSHGGANTEAFF.

The table lists this clone with a few counts. The chain links TRBV6-1 to TRBJ1-5; D remains unclear. CDR1 and CDR2 from the germline V gene are MNHNS and SASEGT. Trimming took off 3 bases at V and 2 bases at J, with 8 bases between the two ends. The CDR3 extends over 14 amino acids. The CDR3 coding sequence is TGTGCCAGCAGTGATTTAATCGGCAATCAGCCCCAGCATTTT. Translation gives CASSDLIGNQPQHF.